This T cell receptor (beta chain) was profiled in a study of shared clonotypes between healthy human individuals. Overall study results and limits: The rarefaction results pointed to incomplete sorted-subset sequencing despite large depth. Only a few donors were included, so the genetic and exposure-history diversity represented was limited. Clonotype sharing among donors, it was expected, would be affected by sequencing depth.

The naive CD8 subset, CD45RO-negative cells positively selected for CCR7, excluded terminally differentiated effector memory CD45RA+ cells. Generated by immunoSEQ multiplex PCR, the TCRdb table keeps only in-frame clones and is missing some. The data show roughly 850,000 clones, with 96% seen just once and under 0.25% held by the top ten. Trimming pared 3 bases from V and 0 bases from J, leaving 9 bases between. Per the germline V gene, CDR1 is MRHNA and CDR2 is SNTAGT. The CDR3 runs 15 residues. Notes on this clone: Its antigen is as yet unknown.

Input material: naive CD8+ T cells sorted from blood. The sequence came from a man younger than 45 in good health. This sequence joins TRBV6-4 and TRBJ2-1; perhaps TRBD2 as D (5 bases). The CDR3 region has the DNA TGTGCCAGCAGTGAGGAGCGGAGCTCCTACAATGAGCAGTTCTTC. Its protein is CASSEERSSYNEQFF.